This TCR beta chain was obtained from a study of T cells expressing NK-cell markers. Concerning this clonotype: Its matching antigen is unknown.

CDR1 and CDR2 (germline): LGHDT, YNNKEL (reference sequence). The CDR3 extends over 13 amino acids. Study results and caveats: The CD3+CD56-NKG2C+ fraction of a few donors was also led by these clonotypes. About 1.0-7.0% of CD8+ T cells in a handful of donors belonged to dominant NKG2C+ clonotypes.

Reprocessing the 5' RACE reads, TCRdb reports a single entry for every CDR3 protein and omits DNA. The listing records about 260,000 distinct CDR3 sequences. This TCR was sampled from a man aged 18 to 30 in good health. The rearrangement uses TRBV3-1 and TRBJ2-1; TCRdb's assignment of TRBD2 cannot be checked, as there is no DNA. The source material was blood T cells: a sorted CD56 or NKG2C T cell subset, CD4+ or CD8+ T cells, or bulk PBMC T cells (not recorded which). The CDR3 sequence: CASSQVSTSGSFF.